One sample yielded the 10 T cell receptor beta chains listed below, sequenced in a study of CXCR3-negative and CXCR3-positive naive CD8 T cells. These receptors have no known antigen. Overall study results and limits: Comparison of naive cells showed more hydrophobic TRB CDR3s in CXCR3-positive than in CXCR3-negative naive cells.

UMI-labeled 5' RACE yielded the TRB cDNA libraries. TCRdb derives one entry per CDR3 protein from the 5' RACE reads, leaving out DNA. The listing records under 90,000 distinct CDR3 sequences. The sample comprised naive CXCR3+ CD8+ T cells from blood. Subset here: CD45RO-CCR7+CD27+CD95- naive CD8+ T cells expressing CXCR3 (TNR3+). The receptors were gathered from a human donor in good health. Some clones in this sample may be carry-over from other donors' samples.

The genes are TRBV29-1 and TRBJ2-2; TCRdb calls TRBD1, which cannot be checked without DNA. Germline V gene sequence: CDR1 SQVTM, CDR2 ANQGSEA. This CDR3 has 12 amino acids. The CDR3 loop reads CSVYRGTGELFF.

This chain connects TRBV6-2 or TRBV6-3 to TRBJ2-1. This CDR3 contains 12 residues. Germline V lookup: CDR1 MNHEY, CDR2 SVGEGT. This CDR3 reads CASSYSHNEQFF.

The J gene is TRBJ1-2, the V gene TRBV5-1. Germline V gene data show CDR1 as SGHRS and CDR2 as YFSETQ. The length of the CDR3 is 13 residues. CDR3 amino acids: CASSSITKDGYTF.

The J gene is TRBJ2-5, the V gene TRBV12-3 or TRBV12-4; TCRdb's D call, TRBD2, is unchecked because there is no DNA. The CDR3 has 18 residues. The CDR3: CASSPLFIPHGEEETQYF.

The chain combines TRBV11-2 with TRBJ1-1; TCRdb's assignment of TRBD1 cannot be checked, as there is no DNA. In germline, CDR1 is SGHAT, CDR2 FQNNGV. The CDR3 totals 14 residues. Here the CDR3 reads CASTGFRVNTEAFF.

The CDR3: CASSYNPQGGKPYEQYF. The rearrangement links TRBV6-2 or TRBV6-3 to TRBJ2-7; TCRdb's assignment of TRBD1 cannot be checked, as there is no DNA. Per germline, CDR1 MNHEY and CDR2 SVGEGT. This CDR3 has 17 residues.

The chain couples TRBV27 to TRBJ2-1; TCRdb's assignment of TRBD2 cannot be checked, as there is no DNA. This CDR3 contains 14 residues. Germline-derived CDR1 and CDR2 are MNHEY and SMNVEV (reference sequence). CDR3 protein: CASSFWGARNEQFF.

The chain combines TRBV6-5 with TRBJ2-7. Germline lookup yields CDR1 MNHEY and CDR2 SVGAGI. The CDR3 is made up of 12 amino acids. The CDR3: CATLGAGDEQYF.

The rearrangement uses TRBV15 and TRBJ2-1; there is no DNA to check the TCRdb D call of TRBD2. Germline values: CDR1 LNHNV, CDR2 YYDKDF (reference sequence). This CDR3 spans 15 amino acids. The CDR3: CATSGELAGPNEQFF.

V gene TRBV28 combines with J gene TRBJ2-7; the TRBD2 assignment by TCRdb is unverifiable without DNA. In germline, CDR1 is MDHEN, CDR2 SYDVKM. The CDR3 consists of 16 residues. This CDR3 reads CASSALGAGASYEQYF.